This T cell receptor beta chain was obtained from a study of post-analysis software for immune sequencing data. General study findings and limits: Diversity measured as normalized Chao1 was significantly lower in multiple sclerosis patients than in controls. The five TRBV segments detected at higher frequency in patients than in controls included TRBV5-6, TRBV5-1 and TRBV20-1.

Tagging with unique molecular identifiers was a feature of the TCR beta cDNA libraries. T cells, roughly 0.85 to 10 million of them, yielded around 460,000 cDNA molecules. TCRdb re-called the PCR reads through MiXCR, storing one row per CDR3 protein. The data show roughly 540,000 distinct CDR3 sequences, with less than 40% seen just once and about 6% held by the top ten. Germline V gene lookup returns CDR1 SGDLS and CDR2 YYNGEE. The V gene end was trimmed by 3 bases and the J gene end by 3 bases; junction bases not matched to a gene: 7. This CDR3 spans 15 amino acids. About this clonotype: The antigen is undetermined.

The receptor comes from a girl between 2 and 17 years old with multiple sclerosis. The sample comprised blood. The chain links TRBV9 to TRBJ2-7, with 9 bases that match TRBD2. The CDR3 spells CASSERAGGLYEQYF. DNA of the CDR3: TGTGCCAGCAGCGAACGAGCGGGGGGCCTCTACGAGCAGTACTTC.